This entry is about one TCR beta chain. The antigen remains undetermined. The CDR3 has 15 residues. Germline-derived CDR1 and CDR2 are SGHKS and YYEKEE (reference sequence). V lost 0 bases and J lost 1, with 7 bases in between. This specimen comes from a study of T cell repertoires in cytomegalovirus infection. The overall study: Epitope selection comprised recently identified HLA-C-restricted CMV epitopes and well-studied HLA-B-restricted CMV epitopes. General study findings and limits: CMV-specific TCR beta clonotypes restricted by HLA-C dominated the ex vivo response. Public TCR beta family frequency separated CMV-and-HLA carriers, including in an independent cohort.

Via MiXCR, TCRdb re-called the reads, giving one row per CDR3 protein. This table holds roughly 120,000 distinct CDR3 sequences, roughly 31% found once. Sequencing used CD8+ T cells from cultured PBMCs, obtained from culture after CMV antigen stimulation. The chain is built from TRBV5-5 and TRBJ2-2; D gene unclear. This TCR came from a human donor in good health (CMV status not recorded). Some clones in this sample may be carry-over from other donors' samples. The CDR3 loop is CASSLGAGNTGELFF. Written as DNA, the CDR3 is TGTGCCAGCAGCTTGGGGGCAGGGAACACCGGGGAGCTGTTTTTT.